This T cell receptor beta chain appears in the sequencing data of a study of blood T cell repertoires in COVID-19. Study as a whole: T cells, B-cell-depleted T cells, or PBMCs supplied cDNA or gDNA.

Ages ranged from 18 to 89 years, with residence in 24 US areas. Cohort assignment relied on participant-reported clinical history. The CDR3 runs 16 residues. CDR1 and CDR2 from the germline V gene are LNHDA and SQIVND (reference sequence). The ends were cut back, 6 bases at V and 4 bases at J, with 21 bases in the middle. Original handling: Nucleated cell counts were estimated from reference gene primer amplification. Using immunoSEQ multiplex PCR, the repertoire was profiled, and TCRdb retains in-frame clones only, with some absent. That table gives V, J and clone size, and the DNA gave D and trimming. The sample records about 290,000 clones, roughly nine tenths being singletons. This clone appeared a single time.

V is TRBV19 and J is TRBJ1-2; possible D gene TRBD1, 6 bases. The receptor was derived from a woman in her thirties or forties who had recovered from COVID-19. Specimen: PBMCs or T cells enriched from blood (not recorded which). As DNA, the CDR3 is TGTGCCAGTAGCGATCCGGGGGGCCGGGGGATCTATGGCTACACCTTC. Protein sequence: CASSDPGGRGIYGYTF.